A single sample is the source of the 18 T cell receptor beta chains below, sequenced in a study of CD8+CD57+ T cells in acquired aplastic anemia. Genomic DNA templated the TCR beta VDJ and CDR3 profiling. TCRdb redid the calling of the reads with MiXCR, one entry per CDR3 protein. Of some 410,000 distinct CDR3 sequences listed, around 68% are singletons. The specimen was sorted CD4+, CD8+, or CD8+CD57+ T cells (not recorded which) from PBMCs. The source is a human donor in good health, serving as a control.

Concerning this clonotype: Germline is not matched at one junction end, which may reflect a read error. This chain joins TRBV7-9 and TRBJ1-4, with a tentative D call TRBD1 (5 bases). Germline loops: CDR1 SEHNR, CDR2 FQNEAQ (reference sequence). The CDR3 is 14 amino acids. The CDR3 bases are TGTGCCACCAGCAGAAGGTTAGCGGGGGACAAACTGTTTTTT. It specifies CATSRRLAGDKLFF.

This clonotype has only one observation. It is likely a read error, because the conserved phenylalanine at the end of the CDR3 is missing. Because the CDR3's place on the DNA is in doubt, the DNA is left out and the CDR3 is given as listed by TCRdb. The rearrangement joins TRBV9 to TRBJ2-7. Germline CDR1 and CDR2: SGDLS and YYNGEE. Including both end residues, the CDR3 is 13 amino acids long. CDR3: CASSSVDESYGYI.

This CDR3 is CASSADRQNEQFF. The CDR3 DNA reads TGTGCCAGCAGCGCGGACAGGCAGAATGAGCAGTTCTTC. V usage is TRBV7-8 and J usage is TRBJ2-1; 7 bases match TRBD1. Germline assignment: CDR1 SGHVS and CDR2 FQNEAQ. CDR3 size: 13 residues. Trimming removed 5 bases from V and 7 bases from J; junction bases left unmatched: 5.

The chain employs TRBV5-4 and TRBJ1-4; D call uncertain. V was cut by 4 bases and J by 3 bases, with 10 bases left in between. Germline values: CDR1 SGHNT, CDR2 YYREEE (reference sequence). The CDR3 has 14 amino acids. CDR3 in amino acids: CASSINGPNEKLFF. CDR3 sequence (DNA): TGTGCCAGCAGCATAAACGGCCCTAATGAAAAACTGTTTTTT.

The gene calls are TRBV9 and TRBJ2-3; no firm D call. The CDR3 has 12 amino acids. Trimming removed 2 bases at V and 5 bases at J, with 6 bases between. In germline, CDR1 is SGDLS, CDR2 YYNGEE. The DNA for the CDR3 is TGTGCCAGCAGCGTGAGTAAAGATACGCAGTATTTT. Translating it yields CASSVSKDTQYF.

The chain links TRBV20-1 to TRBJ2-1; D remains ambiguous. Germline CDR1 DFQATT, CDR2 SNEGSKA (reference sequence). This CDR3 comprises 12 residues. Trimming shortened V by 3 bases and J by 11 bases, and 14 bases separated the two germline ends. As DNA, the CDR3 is TGCAGTGCTAGGCCGACCGGGTTCCAGCAGTTCTTC. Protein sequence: CSARPTGFQQFF.

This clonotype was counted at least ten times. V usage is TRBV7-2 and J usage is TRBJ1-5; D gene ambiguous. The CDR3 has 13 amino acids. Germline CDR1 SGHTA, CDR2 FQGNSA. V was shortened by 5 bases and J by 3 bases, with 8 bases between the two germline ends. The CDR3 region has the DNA TGTGCCAGCAGCCGGGCCGACAATCAGCCCCAGCATTTT. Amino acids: CASSRADNQPQHF.

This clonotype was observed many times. CDR3 residues: CAWGTQGVGQPQHF. DNA of the CDR3: TGTGCCTGGGGGACACAGGGTGTCGGGCAGCCCCAGCATTTT. This rearrangement joins TRBV30 to TRBJ1-5, with D possibly being TRBD1 (6 bases). Trimming stripped 5 bases from V and 7 bases from J, with 18 bases between. The CDR3 has 14 amino acids. Germline CDR1 GTSNPN, CDR2 SVGIG (reference sequence).

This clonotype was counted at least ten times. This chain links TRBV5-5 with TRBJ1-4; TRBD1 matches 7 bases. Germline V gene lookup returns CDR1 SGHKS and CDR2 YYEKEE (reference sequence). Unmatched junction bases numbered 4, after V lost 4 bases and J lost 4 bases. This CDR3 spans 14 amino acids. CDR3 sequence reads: CASSKGQNNEKLFF. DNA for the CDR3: TGTGCCAGCAGCAAGGGACAGAATAATGAAAAACTGTTTTTT. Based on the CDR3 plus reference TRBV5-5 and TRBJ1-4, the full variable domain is DAGVTQSPTHLIKTRGQQVTLRCSPISGHKSVSWYQQVLGQGPQFIFQYYEKEERGRGNFPDRFSARQFPNYSSELNVNALLLGDSALYLCASSKGQNNEKLFFGSGTQLSVL.

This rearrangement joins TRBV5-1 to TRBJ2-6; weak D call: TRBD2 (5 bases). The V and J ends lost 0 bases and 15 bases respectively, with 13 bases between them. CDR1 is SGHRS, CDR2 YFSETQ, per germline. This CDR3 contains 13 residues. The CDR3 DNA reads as TGCGCCAGCAGCTTGGCCGGGGATGACTACCTGACTTTC. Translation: CASSLAGDDYLTF. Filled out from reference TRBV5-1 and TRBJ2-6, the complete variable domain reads KAGVTQTPRYLIKTRGQQVTLSCSPISGHRSVSWYQQTPGQGLQFLFEYFSETQRNKGNFPGRFSGRQFSNSRSEMNVSTLELGDSALYLCASSLAGDDYLTFGAGSRLTVL.

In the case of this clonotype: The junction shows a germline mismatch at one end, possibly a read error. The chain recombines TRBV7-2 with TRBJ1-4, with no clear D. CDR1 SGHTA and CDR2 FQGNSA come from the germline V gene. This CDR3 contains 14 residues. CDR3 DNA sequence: TGTGCCAGCAGCTTAGGCCTCGCGGGTGGCTACACCTTCTTT. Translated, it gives CASSLGLAGGYTFF.

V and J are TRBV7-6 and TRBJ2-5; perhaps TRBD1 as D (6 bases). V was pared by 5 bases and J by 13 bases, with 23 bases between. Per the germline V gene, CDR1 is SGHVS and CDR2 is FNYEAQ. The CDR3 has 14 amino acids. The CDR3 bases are TGTGCCAGCAGCGAGAACAGGGTAACCAATGCCCGGTACTTC. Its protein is CASSENRVTNARYF.

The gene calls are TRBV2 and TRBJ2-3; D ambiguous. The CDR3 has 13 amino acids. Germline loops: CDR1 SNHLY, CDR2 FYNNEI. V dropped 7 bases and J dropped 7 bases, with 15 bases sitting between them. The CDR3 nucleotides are TGTGCCAGCACACAACCAGCTGGGTATACGCAGTATTTT. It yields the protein CASTQPAGYTQYF.

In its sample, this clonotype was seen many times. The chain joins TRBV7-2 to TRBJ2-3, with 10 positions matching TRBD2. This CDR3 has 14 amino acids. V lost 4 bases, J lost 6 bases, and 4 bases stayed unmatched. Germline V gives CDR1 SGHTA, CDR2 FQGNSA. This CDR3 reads CASSSSGGEDTQYF. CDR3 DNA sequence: TGTGCCAGCAGCTCTAGCGGGGGAGAGGATACGCAGTATTTT.

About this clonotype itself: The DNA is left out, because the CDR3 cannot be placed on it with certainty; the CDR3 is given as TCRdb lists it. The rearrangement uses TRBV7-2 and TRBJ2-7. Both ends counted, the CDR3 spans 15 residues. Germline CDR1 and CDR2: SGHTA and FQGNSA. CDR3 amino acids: CASSLARYEQYFGYF.

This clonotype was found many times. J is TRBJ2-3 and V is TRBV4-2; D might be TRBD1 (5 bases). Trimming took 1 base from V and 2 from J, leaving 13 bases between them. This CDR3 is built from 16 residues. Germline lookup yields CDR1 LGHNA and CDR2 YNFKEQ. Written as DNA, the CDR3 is TGTGCCAGCAGCCAAGTATTGGGGCAGTCCACAGATACGCAGTATTTT. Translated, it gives CASSQVLGQSTDTQYF.

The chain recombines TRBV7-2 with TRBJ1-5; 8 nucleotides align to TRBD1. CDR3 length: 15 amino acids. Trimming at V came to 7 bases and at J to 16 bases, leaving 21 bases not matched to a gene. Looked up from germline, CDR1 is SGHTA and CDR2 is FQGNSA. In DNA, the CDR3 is TGTGCCAGCACCGACAGGGGCGGATTCAGCCCCAGCATTCATTTT. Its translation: CASTDRGGFSPSIHF. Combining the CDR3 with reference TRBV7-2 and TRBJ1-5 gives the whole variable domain GAGVSQSPSNKVTEKGKDVELRCDPISGHTALYWYRQSLGQGLEFLIYFQGNSAPDKSGLPSDRFSAERTGGSVSTLTIQRTQQEDSAVYLCASTDRGGFSPSIHFGDGTRLSIL.

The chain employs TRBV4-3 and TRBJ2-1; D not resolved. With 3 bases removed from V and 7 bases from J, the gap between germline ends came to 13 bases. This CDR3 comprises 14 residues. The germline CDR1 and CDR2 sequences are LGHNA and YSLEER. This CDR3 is CASSHSAFGNEQFF. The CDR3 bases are TGCGCCAGCAGCCACTCCGCGTTCGGGAATGAGCAGTTCTTC.